This note documents a single T cell receptor (beta chain) sequence. No antigen is known for it. The data derive from a study of T cell responses to AZD1222 COVID-19 vaccine. Turning to the study itself: Recipients boosted at about 4 weeks or about 12 weeks are pooled. General observations from the study: Unmutated regions of variants are reportedly targeted by nearly half of spike-specific TCRs. Repertoire sampling was restricted to post-peak T cell response timepoints.

CDR1 LGHDT and CDR2 YNNKEL come from the germline V gene (reference sequence). V lost 4 bases, J lost 0 bases, and 7 bases lay in between. CDR3 length: 14 residues. Only in-frame clones appear in the TCRdb table, and some are missing; sequencing was by immunoSEQ multiplex PCR. Counted here are 95,000 to 100,000 clones, roughly 86% occurring once; the ten biggest clones make up more than 1.2%. The chain joins TRBV3-1 (or the pseudogene TRBV3-2) to TRBJ1-3, with D perhaps TRBD1 (5 bases). The clonotype originates from an adult in good health. Material: peripheral blood, obtained on day 0 of AZD1222 vaccination. CDR3 sequence reads: CASSRGVSGNTIYF. CDR3 nucleotides: TGTGCCAGCAGCCGGGGGGTCTCTGGAAACACCATATATTTT.